A selection of T cell receptor beta chains follows, all from one sample in a study of low-dose radiotherapy and immunotherapy resistance in tumors. TCRdb independently ran MiXCR on the reads; one entry per CDR3 protein. Here the sample spans tens of thousands of distinct CDR3 sequences, roughly 24% being singletons. This sample comprised PBMCs, obtained before treatment. Receptors were obtained from a male donor with prostate cancer. The CDR3 runs from the conserved cysteine through the conserved F or W. The D gene is left open where the match is weak. Size is stated for part of the rows, as once, few or many counts, or as a class when the clone is expanded.

size,V,D,J,CDR3,DNA
many,TRBV12-3/TRBV12-4,TRBD1,TRBJ2-7,CASSPGQGAHEQYF,TGTGCCAGCAGCCCAGGACAGGGGGCCCACGAGCAGTACTTC
.,TRBV9,.,TRBJ1-1,CASSVGDKNTEAFF,TGTGCCAGCAGCGTAGGAGACAAGAACACTGAAGCTTTCTTT
many,TRBV29-1,.,TRBJ1-1,CSVIDTYHTEAFF,TGCAGCGTCATAGACACTTATCACACTGAAGCTTTCTTT
many,TRBV7-8,TRBD1,TRBJ1-2,CASSPAGGQGDYGYTF,TGTGCCAGCAGCCCGGCAGGGGGACAGGGCGACTATGGCTACACCTTC
few,TRBV9,.,TRBJ1-1,CASSVGTATSTEAFF,TGTGCCAGCAGCGTCGGGACCGCGACAAGCACTGAAGCTTTCTTT
medium-sized,TRBV20-1,TRBD2,TRBJ2-1,CSASNSGVYNEQFF,TGCAGTGCTTCTAACAGCGGGGTATACAATGAGCAGTTCTTC
few,TRBV7-2,TRBD2,TRBJ2-5,CASSVLAVGETQYF,TGTGCCAGCAGCGTACTAGCGGTAGGAGAGACCCAGTACTTC
few,TRBV20-1,TRBD2,TRBJ2-1,CSASGLAAYNEQFF,TGCAGTGCTTCGGGACTAGCGGCCTACAATGAGCAGTTCTTC
many,TRBV5-1,.,TRBJ2-1,CASSLSFGSTDEQFF,TGCGCCAGCAGCTTGTCTTTCGGGAGCACAGATGAGCAGTTCTTC
many,TRBV24-1,TRBD2,TRBJ2-1,CATSDPSGSSYNEQFF,TGTGCCACCAGTGATCCCAGCGGGAGCTCCTACAATGAGCAGTTCTTC
.,TRBV2,TRBD1,TRBJ1-2,CASSPTGSSGYTF,TGTGCCAGCAGTCCGACAGGGTCGTCTGGCTACACCTTC
many,TRBV25-1,.,TRBJ2-3,CASSDGQSITDTQYF,TGTGCCAGCAGTGACGGGCAGTCGATCACAGATACGCAGTATTTT
few,TRBV4-1,.,TRBJ1-1,CASRQTQGPRLWTEAFF,TGCGCCAGCAGACAGACGCAGGGGCCGCGTTTGTGGACTGAAGCTTTCTTT
.,TRBV27,TRBD1,TRBJ2-7,CASRPSRDRVPYEQYF,TGTGCCAGCAGACCTTCTCGGGACAGGGTCCCCTACGAGCAGTACTTC
many,TRBV29-1,.,TRBJ2-2,CTVLGFPNTGELFF,TGCACCGTTCTAGGTTTCCCGAACACCGGGGAGCTGTTTTTT
many,TRBV28,.,TRBJ1-2,CASSHLYGYTF,TGTGCCAGCAGTCACCTCTATGGCTACACCTTC
many,TRBV12-3/TRBV12-4,.,TRBJ1-2,CASTPEKEYGYTF,TGTGCCAGCACCCCCGAAAAGGAGTATGGCTACACCTTC
many,TRBV9,.,TRBJ2-7,CASSSGPKDEQYF,TGTGCCAGCAGTTCCGGTCCCAAGGACGAGCAGTACTTC
many,TRBV27,.,TRBJ1-6,CASSLTGPYNSPLHF,TGTGCCAGCAGTTTGACGGGCCCCTATAATTCACCCCTCCACTTT
many,TRBV2,.,TRBJ2-2,CASAASAASTGELFF,TGTGCCAGCGCGGCGTCGGCAGCCTCCACCGGGGAGCTGTTTTTT
.,TRBV29-1,.,TRBJ2-1,CSVEGAGRNYNEQFF,TGCAGCGTTGAGGGAGCAGGGAGGAACTACAATGAGCAGTTCTTC
many,TRBV11-3,.,TRBJ2-5,CASSSSGGGPQETQYF,TGTGCCAGCAGCTCATCCGGAGGGGGCCCCCAAGAGACCCAGTACTTC
.,TRBV2,TRBD1,TRBJ1-1,CASSQTGAGTEAFF,TGTGCCAGCAGCCAGACAGGGGCCGGCACTGAAGCTTTCTTT
.,TRBV29-1,TRBD2,TRBJ2-1,CSVEDGLAGANEQFF,TGCAGCGTTGAAGATGGACTAGCGGGAGCCAATGAGCAGTTCTTC
many,TRBV16,TRBD2,TRBJ2-1,CASSPGGREDSYNEQFF,TGTGCCAGCAGCCCAGGAGGGCGGGAGGACTCCTACAATGAGCAGTTCTTC
many,TRBV15,.,TRBJ1-2,CATSRVGAGGYTF,TGTGCCACCAGCAGAGTCGGGGCGGGTGGCTACACCTTC
many,TRBV9,TRBD2,TRBJ2-1,CASSVGMSGGNEQFF,TGTGCCAGCAGCGTAGGGATGTCGGGGGGCAATGAGCAGTTCTTC
many,TRBV30,.,TRBJ1-2,CAFLQRYPNYGYTF,TGTGCCTTCCTACAACGATATCCCAACTATGGCTACACCTTC
few,TRBV2,.,TRBJ1-5,CASSDGRDQPQHF,TGTGCCAGCAGCGATGGCAGGGATCAGCCCCAGCATTTT
.,TRBV5-4,.,TRBJ2-2,CASSRGVGALWTGELFF,TGTGCCAGCAGCAGGGGGGTGGGGGCGCTTTGGACCGGGGAGCTGTTTTTT
many,TRBV4-1,TRBD2,TRBJ2-4,CASSARLAGEHVAKNIQYF,TGCGCCAGCAGCGCGCGACTAGCGGGAGAGCATGTAGCCAAAAACATTCAGTACTTC
few,TRBV7-6,.,TRBJ2-2,CASADRNTGELFF,TGTGCCAGCGCCGACAGAAACACCGGGGAGCTGTTTTTT
.,TRBV6-1,TRBD1,TRBJ2-2,CASSENRGKGGELFF,TGTGCCAGCAGTGAAAACAGGGGGAAGGGCGGGGAGCTGTTTTTT
many,TRBV28,TRBD1,TRBJ2-7,CASRPTSWTGRSEQYF,TGTGCCAGCAGGCCGACATCGTGGACAGGGAGGTCCGAGCAGTACTTC
few,TRBV7-6,TRBD1,TRBJ1-2,CASSPQGAEGYTF,TGTGCCAGCAGCCCACAGGGGGCGGAAGGCTACACCTTC
few,TRBV18,.,TRBJ1-3,CASSPEVTVSGNTIYF,TGTGCCAGCTCACCAGAGGTGACCGTCTCTGGAAACACCATATATTTT
many,TRBV29-1,TRBD1,TRBJ2-1,CSVETGQGLYEQFF,TGCAGCGTGGAAACGGGACAGGGGCTGTATGAGCAGTTCTTC
many,TRBV7-2,TRBD2,TRBJ2-1,CASSLGLAGGHEQFF,TGTGCCAGCAGCTTGGGACTAGCGGGAGGGCATGAGCAGTTCTTC
many,TRBV11-2,TRBD1,TRBJ2-2,CASSRPGQGYTGELFF,TGTGCCAGCAGTCGACCTGGACAGGGGTACACCGGGGAGCTGTTTTTT
.,TRBV27,.,TRBJ2-1,CASSRLAYNEQFF,TGTGCCAGCAGCCGACTAGCCTACAATGAGCAGTTCTTC
.,TRBV6-1,.,TRBJ1-1,CASSFRRGEAFF,TGTGCCAGCAGTTTCCGACGAGGGGAAGCTTTCTTT
many,TRBV4-1,TRBD2,TRBJ2-2,CASSRATSGESNTGELFF,TGCGCCAGCAGCCGAGCGACTAGCGGGGAATCGAACACCGGGGAGCTGTTTTTT